This TCR beta chain was sequenced during a study of T cell responses to AZD1222 COVID-19 vaccine. Study-wide points: The sample set comprised mostly white British donors with more females, and clonal diversity was possibly underestimated. Following two doses of AZD1222, Spike-specific TCR breadth and depth rose.

The method was immunoSEQ multiplex PCR; TCRdb's version includes in-frame clones alone and lacks a portion of them. The repertoire holds over 150,000 clones, with almost 90% as singletons. V dropped 2 bases and J dropped 7; count of bases not matched to a gene: 8. CDR1 KGHSH and CDR2 LQKENI come from the germline V gene. The CDR3 runs 16 residues. This clone has more than one count but fewer than ten. Its antigen remains unknown. The chain uses TRBV18 and TRBJ1-6; 7 nucleotides agree with TRBD1. The sample consisted of peripheral blood, taken on day 0 of AZD1222 vaccination. The sequence derives from an adult in good health. The CDR3: CASSPFETGMNSPLHF. The CDR3 DNA sequence: TGTGCCAGCTCACCATTTGAGACAGGGATGAATTCACCCCTCCACTTT.